The present entry profiles one TCR beta chain with its context. The CDR3 has 17 amino acids. V lost 2 bases and J lost 4; bases outside the gene matches: 6. CDR1 is SGHTA, CDR2 FQGNSA, per germline. The data were produced by immunoSEQ multiplex PCR, yet TCRdb's version contains in-frame clones alone and is incomplete. The sample lists tens of thousands of clones; approximately 80% were seen once. This entry comes from a study of PD-L1 blockade in urothelial cancer. The clonotype originates from a man between 65 and 85 years old with urothelial cancer. The V call is TRBV7-2, the J call TRBJ2-1, with 12 bases aligning to TRBD2. Specimen: PBMCs, collected around atezolizumab (anti-PD-L1) treatment. CDR3 sequence reads: CASSLTRTSGIYNEQFF. The CDR3 nucleotides read TGTGCCAGCAGCTTAACTAGGACTAGCGGGATTTACAATGAGCAGTTCTTC.